The entry below gives a single T cell receptor beta chain sequence along with its context. What it binds is unknown. These data come from a study of cytomegalovirus exposure and HLA in healthy donors. Study conclusions and caveats: Reported findings show TCR beta sequences accurately forecast HLA-A and HLA-B alleles in most subjects.

The CDR3 consists of 15 residues. Trimming took 5 bases from V and 4 from J; bases not matched to a gene: 8. CDR1 is MDHEN and CDR2 is SYDVKM in the germline V gene. A multiplex PCR was run with 60 Vbeta primers and 13 Jbeta primers. Sequenced by immunoSEQ multiplex PCR; TCRdb stores in-frame clones only, minus some. The table shows some 100,000 clones, with roughly four fifths occurring only once. This chain uses TRBV28 with TRBJ2-5, with 9 nucleotides matching TRBD1. The sequence was collected from a male donor in good health and CMV-seropositive. Sequencing was carried out using PBMCs. CDR3 protein: CASSQGTGIRETQYF. In nucleotides, the CDR3 is TGTGCCAGCAGTCAGGGGACAGGGATCCGAGAGACCCAGTACTTC.